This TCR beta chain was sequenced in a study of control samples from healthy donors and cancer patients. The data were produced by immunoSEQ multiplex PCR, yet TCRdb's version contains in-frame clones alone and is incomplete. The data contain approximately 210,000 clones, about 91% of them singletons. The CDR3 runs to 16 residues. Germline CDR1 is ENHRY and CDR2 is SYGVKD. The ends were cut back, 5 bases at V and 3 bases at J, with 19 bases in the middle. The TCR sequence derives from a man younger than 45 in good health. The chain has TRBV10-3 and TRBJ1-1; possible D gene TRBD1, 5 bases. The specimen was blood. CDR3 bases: TGTGCCATCAGTCTTCGACAAGGGGCTTCGGACACTGAAGCTTTCTTT. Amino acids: CAISLRQGASDTEAFF.